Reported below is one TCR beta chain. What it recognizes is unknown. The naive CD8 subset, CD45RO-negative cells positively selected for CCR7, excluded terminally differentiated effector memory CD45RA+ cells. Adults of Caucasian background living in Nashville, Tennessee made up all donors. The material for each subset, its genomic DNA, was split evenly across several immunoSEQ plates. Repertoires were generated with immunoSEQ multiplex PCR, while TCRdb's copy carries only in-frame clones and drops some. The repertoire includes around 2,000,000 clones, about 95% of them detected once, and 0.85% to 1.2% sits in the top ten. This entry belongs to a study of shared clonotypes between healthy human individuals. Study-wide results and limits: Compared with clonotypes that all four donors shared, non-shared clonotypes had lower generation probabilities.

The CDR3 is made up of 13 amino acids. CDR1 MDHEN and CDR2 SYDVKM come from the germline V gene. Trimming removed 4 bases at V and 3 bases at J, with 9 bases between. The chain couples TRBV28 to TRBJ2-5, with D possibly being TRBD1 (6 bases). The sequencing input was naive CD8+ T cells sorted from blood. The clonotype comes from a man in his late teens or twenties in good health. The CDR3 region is CASSWDTEETQYF. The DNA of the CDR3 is TGTGCCAGCAGTTGGGACACCGAAGAGACCCAGTACTTC.